These T cell receptor beta chains were read from a single sample in a study of beta chain features in type 1 diabetes. Sequenced by immunoSEQ multiplex PCR; TCRdb stores in-frame clones only, minus some. The table has roughly 150,000 clones, approximately 12% seen once; the top ten hold approximately 2%. Sequenced material: central memory CD4+ T cells from blood. The receptors originated from a man aged 18 to 29 in good health. Each CDR3 is given with its conserved first and last residue. Each record gives: V gene, J gene, D gene, clone size, CDR3 protein, CDR3 DNA. The D gene is left open where the match is weak. Some rows mark clone size as missing; the rest say once, few, many or name a class of expanded clone.

V gene: TRBV28
J gene: TRBJ2-7
D gene: NA
clone size: NA
CDR3 protein: CASSLDGYEQYF
CDR3 DNA: TGTGCCAGCAGTTTAGATGGCTACGAGCAGTACTTC

V gene: TRBV9
J gene: TRBJ2-7
D gene: NA
clone size: NA
CDR3 protein: CASSVGQAETEQYF
CDR3 DNA: TGTGCCAGCAGCGTAGGACAGGCAGAGACCGAGCAGTACTTC

V gene: TRBV7-2
J gene: TRBJ2-3
D gene: NA
clone size: few
CDR3 protein: CASSSRPTARVTQYF
CDR3 DNA: TGTGCCAGCAGCTCACGTCCGACAGCACGGGTGACGCAGTATTTT

V gene: TRBV4-2
J gene: TRBJ2-1
D gene: NA
clone size: NA
CDR3 protein: CASSQDQGEADPSYNEQFF
CDR3 DNA: TGTGCCAGCAGCCAAGATCAGGGCGAAGCGGATCCTTCCTACAATGAGCAGTTCTTC

V gene: TRBV28
J gene: TRBJ2-1
D gene: NA
clone size: few
CDR3 protein: CASSSQRNEQFF
CDR3 DNA: TGTGCCAGCAGTTCACAACGGAATGAGCAGTTCTTC

V gene: TRBV4-3
J gene: TRBJ2-2
D gene: NA
clone size: many
CDR3 protein: CASSQDQPNTGELFF
CDR3 DNA: TGCGCCAGCAGCCAAGATCAGCCAAACACCGGGGAGCTGTTTTTT

V gene: TRBV7-2
J gene: TRBJ2-1
D gene: NA
clone size: few
CDR3 protein: CASSLAGGYNEQFF
CDR3 DNA: TGTGCCAGCAGCTTAGCGGGGGGATACAATGAGCAGTTCTTC

V gene: TRBV7-6
J gene: TRBJ2-5
D gene: TRBD2
clone size: few
CDR3 protein: CASSLVGTKQETQYF
CDR3 DNA: TGTGCCAGCAGCTTAGTGGGGACTAAACAAGAGACCCAGTACTTC

V gene: TRBV2
J gene: TRBJ2-7
D gene: NA
clone size: few
CDR3 protein: CASSVLGLNEQYF
CDR3 DNA: TGTGCCAGCAGTGTTCTGGGTCTAAACGAGCAGTACTTC

V gene: TRBV14
J gene: TRBJ1-5
D gene: NA
clone size: NA
CDR3 protein: CASSQGAVGNQPQHF
CDR3 DNA: TGTGCCAGCAGCCAGGGGGCCGTAGGCAATCAGCCCCAGCATTTT

V gene: TRBV7-2
J gene: TRBJ2-1
D gene: NA
clone size: NA
CDR3 protein: CASSSGSDGVEQFF
CDR3 DNA: TGTGCCAGCAGCTCAGGGTCCGATGGGGTTGAGCAGTTCTTC

V gene: TRBV5-4
J gene: TRBJ2-1
D gene: TRBD2
clone size: few
CDR3 protein: CASSLPTSGVYNEQFF
CDR3 DNA: TGTGCCAGCAGCTTGCCGACTAGCGGAGTGTACAATGAGCAGTTCTTC

V gene: TRBV28
J gene: TRBJ1-5
D gene: TRBD1
clone size: few
CDR3 protein: CASRPGTGGGQPQHF
CDR3 DNA: TGTGCCAGCAGACCCGGAACAGGGGGCGGTCAGCCCCAGCATTTT

V gene: TRBV9
J gene: TRBJ2-1
D gene: TRBD2
clone size: NA
CDR3 protein: CASSVAGTSGNSEQFF
CDR3 DNA: TGTGCCAGCAGCGTAGCTGGGACTAGCGGGAATAGTGAGCAGTTCTTC

V gene: TRBV5-6
J gene: TRBJ1-3
D gene: NA
clone size: NA
CDR3 protein: CASSPTVSSGNTIYF
CDR3 DNA: TGTGCCAGCAGCCCGACAGTCAGCTCTGGAAACACCATATATTTT

V gene: TRBV5-4
J gene: TRBJ2-3
D gene: NA
clone size: few
CDR3 protein: CASSLTTGAATDTQYF
CDR3 DNA: TGTGCCAGCAGCTTGACGACGGGAGCCGCCACAGATACGCAGTATTTT

V gene: TRBV29-1
J gene: TRBJ2-7
D gene: NA
clone size: NA
CDR3 protein: CRVGGEKSSYEQYF
CDR3 DNA: TGCCGCGTTGGCGGCGAAAAGAGCTCCTACGAGCAGTACTTC

V gene: TRBV7-7
J gene: TRBJ1-1
D gene: TRBD1
clone size: few
CDR3 protein: CASSLKQGTEAFF
CDR3 DNA: TGTGCCAGCAGTTTGAAACAGGGGACTGAAGCTTTCTTT

V gene: TRBV6-6
J gene: TRBJ2-7
D gene: NA
clone size: NA
CDR3 protein: CAISATYEQYF
CDR3 DNA: TGTGCCATCAGTGCCACTTACGAGCAGTACTTC

V gene: TRBV6-5
J gene: TRBJ2-1
D gene: TRBD1
clone size: NA
CDR3 protein: CASSSRQGYNEQFF
CDR3 DNA: TGTGCCAGCAGTTCGAGACAGGGGTACAATGAGCAGTTCTTC

V gene: TRBV30
J gene: TRBJ2-5
D gene: NA
clone size: few
CDR3 protein: CAWSAGVEETQYF
CDR3 DNA: TGTGCCTGGAGTGCCGGGGTAGAAGAGACCCAGTACTTC

V gene: TRBV25-1
J gene: TRBJ2-2
D gene: TRBD1
clone size: NA
CDR3 protein: CASSVDRTNTGELFF
CDR3 DNA: TGTGCCAGCAGTGTGGACAGGACGAACACCGGGGAGCTGTTTTTT

V gene: TRBV5-1
J gene: TRBJ2-3
D gene: NA
clone size: few
CDR3 protein: CASRAPSTDTQYF
CDR3 DNA: TGCGCCAGCAGGGCTCCTAGCACAGATACGCAGTATTTT

V gene: TRBV18
J gene: TRBJ1-2
D gene: TRBD1
clone size: few
CDR3 protein: CASSPLDRAVYGYTF
CDR3 DNA: TGTGCCAGCTCACCGCTCGACAGGGCTGTCTATGGCTACACCTTC

V gene: TRBV10-3
J gene: TRBJ2-6
D gene: NA
clone size: few
CDR3 protein: CAIRPASGANVLTF
CDR3 DNA: TGTGCCATCCGCCCGGCCTCTGGGGCCAACGTCCTGACTTTC

V gene: TRBV7-9
J gene: TRBJ2-1
D gene: TRBD2
clone size: many
CDR3 protein: CASSPSGFGQFF
CDR3 DNA: TGTGCCAGCAGCCCTAGCGGGTTCGGGCAGTTCTTC

V gene: TRBV6-6
J gene: TRBJ1-1
D gene: NA
clone size: few
CDR3 protein: CASSPLTEAFF
CDR3 DNA: TGTGCCAGCAGTCCCCTGACTGAAGCTTTCTTT

V gene: TRBV5-1
J gene: TRBJ2-2
D gene: NA
clone size: many
CDR3 protein: CASSLAVRNTGELFF
CDR3 DNA: TGCGCCAGCAGCTTGGCCGTCAGGAACACCGGGGAGCTGTTTTTT

V gene: TRBV2
J gene: TRBJ2-7
D gene: TRBD1
clone size: few
CDR3 protein: CASKGQGGLYEQYF
CDR3 DNA: TGTGCCAGCAAAGGACAGGGGGGACTCTACGAGCAGTACTTC

V gene: TRBV2
J gene: TRBJ2-5
D gene: NA
clone size: NA
CDR3 protein: CASLRAPGETQYF
CDR3 DNA: TGTGCCAGCCTCCGGGCGCCCGGGGAGACCCAGTACTTC